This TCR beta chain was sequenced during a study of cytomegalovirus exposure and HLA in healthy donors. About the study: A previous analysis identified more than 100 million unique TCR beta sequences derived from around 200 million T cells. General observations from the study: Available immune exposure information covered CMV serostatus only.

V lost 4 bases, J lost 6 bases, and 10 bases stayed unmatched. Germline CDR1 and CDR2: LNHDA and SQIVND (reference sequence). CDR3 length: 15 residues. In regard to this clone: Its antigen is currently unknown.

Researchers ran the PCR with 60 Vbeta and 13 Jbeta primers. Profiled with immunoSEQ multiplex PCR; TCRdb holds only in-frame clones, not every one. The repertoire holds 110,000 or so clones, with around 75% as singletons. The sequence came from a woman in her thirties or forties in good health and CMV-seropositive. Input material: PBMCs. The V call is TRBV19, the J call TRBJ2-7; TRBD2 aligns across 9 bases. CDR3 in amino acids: CASSTTASGMLEQYF. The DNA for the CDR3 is TGTGCCAGTAGTACAACAGCTAGCGGGATGCTCGAGCAGTACTTC.